The rows below give T cell receptor beta chains drawn from one sample of a study of blood T cell repertoires in COVID-19. Generated by immunoSEQ multiplex PCR, the TCRdb table keeps only in-frame clones and is missing some. This sample has 290,000 or so clones, with 85% to 90% found just once. The sample comprised peripheral blood. These receptors all stem from a man between 65 and 85 years old with acute or convalescent COVID-19. The CDR3 runs from the conserved cysteine through the conserved F or W. D genes are given only for firm matches. Clone sizes are given selectively: once, few, many, or a class where the clone is expanded.

>TRBV5-5|TRBJ1-1|-|-|18
CASSFEGGLSPPRVEAFF
TGTGCCAGCAGCTTTGAGGGGGGGCTTTCTCCTCCCCGAGTAGAAGCTTTCTTT
>TRBV6-1|TRBJ1-6|-|-|14
CASSDDAAGSPLHF
TGTGCCAGCAGTGACGACGCTGCGGGTTCACCCCTCCACTTT
>TRBV7-9|TRBJ1-6|TRBD1|-|16
CASSAAGQGNNSPLHF
TGTGCCAGCAGCGCAGCAGGACAGGGTAATAATTCACCCCTCCACTTT
>TRBV10-1|TRBJ1-5|TRBD1|-|15
CASYLMTGGSQPQHF
TGCGCCAGTTACCTCATGACAGGGGGCTCCCAGCCCCAGCATTTT
>TRBV28|TRBJ2-7|TRBD1|-|17
CASSSLFATGITYEQYF
TGTGCCAGCAGCTCCCTCTTTGCGACAGGGATTACCTACGAGCAGTACTTC
>TRBV6-2/TRBV6-3|TRBJ1-6|-|-|15
CASSSSQRLNSPLHF
TGTGCCAGCAGTTCAAGCCAGAGACTTAATTCACCCCTCCACTTT
>TRBV11-3|TRBJ2-3|TRBD2|once|14
CASSLLAFPDTQYF
TGTGCCAGCAGCCTACTAGCGTTCCCAGATACGCAGTATTTT
>TRBV24-1|TRBJ2-2|TRBD2|-|16
CATQAPSGRSTGELFF
TGTGCCACCCAAGCTCCCAGCGGGAGGAGCACCGGGGAGCTGTTTTTT
>TRBV6-5|TRBJ2-4|-|-|15
CASSSSYIAKNIQYF
TGTGCCAGCTCTTCTTCGTACATAGCCAAAAACATTCAGTACTTC
>TRBV21-1|TRBJ2-1|-|once|16
CASSKKVSSGVREQFF
TGTGCCAGCAGCAAAAAGGTGTCTAGCGGGGTACGGGAGCAGTTCTTC
>TRBV6-5|TRBJ2-7|-|-|14
CASSYAGQTYEQYF
TGTGCCAGCAGTTATGCGGGACAGACCTACGAGCAGTACTTC
>TRBV19|TRBJ2-1|TRBD2|-|17
CASSIGLAGVTVNWQFF
TGTGCCAGTAGTATAGGGCTAGCGGGAGTCACTGTTAATTGGCAGTTCTTC
>TRBV30|TRBJ2-7|-|-|13
CAWKQGSSYEQYF
TGTGCCTGGAAGCAGGGTAGTTCCTACGAGCAGTACTTC
>TRBV12-3/TRBV12-4|TRBJ2-2|-|-|13
CSTGTSNTGELFF
TGTTCCACCGGGACATCGAACACCGGGGAGCTGTTTTTT
>TRBV2|TRBJ1-1|-|few|11
CASSELTEAFF
TGTGCCAGCAGTGAATTAACTGAAGCTTTCTTT
>TRBV28|TRBJ1-2|TRBD1|-|18
CASSLPPGTGFSNYGYTF
TGTGCCAGCAGCTTACCCCCCGGGACAGGGTTTTCTAACTATGGCTACACCTTC
>TRBV7-2|TRBJ2-1|TRBD1|-|16
CASSPTGGPSYNEQFF
TGTGCCAGCAGCCCCACAGGGGGCCCCTCCTACAATGAGCAGTTCTTC
>TRBV19|TRBJ2-3|-|-|14
CASSGQVGTDTQYF
TGTGCCAGTAGCGGCCAGGTGGGCACAGATACGCAGTATTTT
>TRBV24-1|TRBJ1-2|-|many|12
CATSDFSYGYTF
TGTGCCACCAGTGATTTTAGCTATGGCTACACCTTC
>TRBV3-1/TRBV3-2|TRBJ1-3|TRBD1|once|14
CASSLSDRGDTIYF
TGTGCCAGCAGCCTCTCGGACAGGGGGGACACCATATATTTT
>TRBV5-8|TRBJ2-7|-|-|14
CASSQQGHTYEQYF
TGTGCCAGCAGTCAGCAGGGACACACCTACGAGCAGTACTTC
>TRBV19|TRBJ1-1|-|-|13
CASSTTVNTEAFF
TGTGCCAGTAGTACGACAGTGAACACTGAAGCTTTCTTT